This entry is about one T cell receptor beta chain. This sample is part of a study of blood T cell repertoires in COVID-19. Looking at the study overall: Sample material is recorded as cDNA or gDNA derived from T cells, B-cell-depleted T cells, or PBMCs.

Enrolled through a virtual design, the participants were between roughly 18 and 100 years of age and came from approximately 25 US areas. Methods used by the authors: Cell counts per sample came from amplifying reference gene primers. The repertoire was sequenced with immunoSEQ multiplex PCR; TCRdb's copy has only in-frame clones and lacks some. V, J and clone size were drawn from that table, and D and trimming were deduced from the DNA. The sample has about 140,000 clones, 84% seen once; the top ten hold about 3.7%. This TCR was recovered from a woman aged 45-65 years with acute COVID-19. The sample was PBMCs or T cells enriched from blood (not recorded which).

CDR3: CASSLSRTGTGELFF. In nucleotides, the CDR3 is TGTGCCAGCAGTTTATCGAGGACAGGAACCGGGGAGCTGTTTTTT. The chain couples TRBV28 to TRBJ2-2; 7 nucleotides align to TRBD1. This CDR3 is 15 amino acids long. Unmatched junction bases numbered 4, after V lost 1 base and J lost 5 bases. In germline, CDR1 is MDHEN, CDR2 SYDVKM.